The source of this T cell receptor beta chain is a study of T cells in tuberculosis. General study points: Low-affinity CD1B-GMM tetramer-binding T cells may have been missed.

Germline CDR1 reads MGHDK; CDR2 reads SYGVNS. Trimming removed 5 bases from V and 0 bases from J; junction bases left unmatched: 5. This CDR3 has 16 amino acids. Cells were sorted from thawed PBMC rested overnight and stained with GMM-loaded CD1B tetramer, viability dye and anti-CD3. C32 glucose monomycolate from Rhodococcus equi was loaded onto the CD1B tetramers. PBMC for tetramer sorting were first depleted of CD14-expressing monocytes. Sequencing of TCR-alpha and TCR-beta chains was unpaired. The assay was immunoSEQ multiplex PCR, and TCRdb's table has in-frame clones only and misses some. The profile shows 85,000 to 90,000 clones, approximately 91% of them singletons.

The receptor's source is an adult woman with latent tuberculosis. The rearrangement links TRBV25-1 to TRBJ2-5; 11 bases map to TRBD2. Sequencing used CD1b-GMM tetramer-negative cells sorted from PBMCs. CDR3: CASSLGTSGNQETQYF. The CDR3 bases are TGTGCCAGCAGTCTCGGGACTAGCGGAAACCAAGAGACCCAGTACTTC.